This note documents a single TCR beta chain sequence. Its cognate antigen is unknown. This record comes from a study of OX40 agonist ivuxolimab in advanced cancers. The wider study: Earlier anti-PD-1, anti-PD-L1 or anti-CTLA-4 therapy was permitted; roughly 37% had received some. Of the patients, three showed partial responses, one with hepatocellular carcinoma and two with cutaneous melanoma.

Assay used: immunoSEQ multiplex PCR; TCRdb lists only in-frame clones, some missing. The data hold under 55,000 clones, with about 90% observed a single time. General study points: Researchers did not determine the expanded peripheral T cells' antigen specificity. CD8+ T cells showed, on average, more clonal expansion than CD4+ cells.

CDR1 SGHRS and CDR2 YFSETQ come from the germline V gene. The CDR3 spans 17 residues. The V and J ends lost 4 bases and 3 bases respectively, with 17 bases between them. This clonotype was obtained from an adult with an advanced solid tumor such as melanoma, head and neck, liver or kidney cancer. Sequenced material: CD4+ or CD8+ T cells sorted from blood, taken in a trial of the OX40 agonist ivuxolimab. This rearrangement joins TRBV5-1 to TRBJ1-6, with D unclear. CDR3 nucleotide sequence: TGCGCCAGCAGCCTGGCGTCAGATACTTTCTATAATTCACCCCTCCACTTT. Its translation is CASSLASDTFYNSPLHF.